The rows below give T cell receptor beta chains drawn from one sample of a study of blood T cell repertoires in COVID-19. The table came from immunoSEQ multiplex PCR; TCRdb's copy has only in-frame clones and leaves some out. The table has 150,000 to 200,000 clones, around 90% seen once. Sequences were obtained from peripheral blood. Source of these receptors: a human donor in a cohort sampled during active COVID-19. CDR3s include the opening cysteine and the closing phenylalanine or tryptophan. Each record gives: CDR3 length, clone size, J gene, D gene, V gene, CDR3 protein, CDR3 DNA. D genes are given only for firm matches. For some rows the clone size is stated as once, few or many, or as a class when expanded; others skip it.

14	NA	TRBJ1-1	NA	TRBV3-1/TRBV3-2	CASSLSTGNTEAFF	TGTGCCAGCAGCCTTTCAACAGGGAACACTGAAGCTTTCTTT
14	once	TRBJ1-5	NA	TRBV19	CASRGGNGNQPQHF	TGTGCCAGTAGGGGGGGAAACGGCAATCAGCCCCAGCATTTT
13	NA	TRBJ1-2	NA	TRBV12-3/TRBV12-4	CASSLGGILAYTF	TGTGCCAGCAGTTTGGGGGGGATCCTTGCCTACACCTTC
16	NA	TRBJ2-6	TRBD1	TRBV25-1	CASSERQGSGANVLTF	TGTGCCAGCAGTGAACGACAGGGCTCTGGGGCCAACGTCCTGACTTTC
15	NA	TRBJ2-2	NA	TRBV9	CASSVVPVDTGELFF	TGTGCCAGCAGCGTAGTTCCTGTAGACACCGGGGAGCTGTTTTTT
15	NA	TRBJ2-1	TRBD1	TRBV9	CASSLGQGSYNEQFF	TGTGCCAGCAGCTTGGGACAGGGAAGCTACAATGAGCAGTTCTTC
14	NA	TRBJ2-7	TRBD1	TRBV11-2	CASSRRTGSYEQYF	TGTGCCAGCAGCCGAAGGACAGGGTCCTACGAGCAGTACTTC
14	NA	TRBJ2-3	TRBD1	TRBV4-1	CASSLRQGTDTQYF	TGCGCCAGCAGCCTCCGACAGGGAACAGATACGCAGTATTTT
13	NA	TRBJ1-5	NA	TRBV2	CAGRRGTHQPQHF	TGTGCCGGTCGTAGGGGGACCCATCAGCCCCAGCATTTT
13	NA	TRBJ1-3	NA	TRBV7-2	CASSPSSGNTIYF	TGTGCCAGCAGCCCCAGCTCTGGAAACACCATATATTTT
13	NA	TRBJ2-7	NA	TRBV10-2	CASKSVATYEQYF	TGCGCCAGCAAGTCAGTTGCCACCTACGAGCAGTACTTC
14	NA	TRBJ1-2	NA	TRBV7-6	CASSLDAGSGGYTF	TGTGCCAGCAGCTTAGACGCGGGATCGGGAGGCTACACCTTC
15	NA	TRBJ1-2	NA	TRBV9	CASSTKTDTNYGYTF	TGTGCCAGCAGCACTAAGACAGATACAAACTATGGCTACACCTTC
15	NA	TRBJ2-7	NA	TRBV2	CASSEALNRASEQYF	TGTGCCAGCAGTGAAGCGCTTAACAGGGCCAGCGAGCAGTACTTC
15	NA	TRBJ2-7	NA	TRBV28	CASRDNLGGYYEQYF	TGTGCCAGCAGGGACAATTTGGGAGGTTACTACGAGCAGTACTTC
15	NA	TRBJ1-1	NA	TRBV28	CASSPGRGANTEAFF	TGTGCCAGCAGTCCAGGGCGCGGAGCAAACACTGAAGCTTTCTTT
15	NA	TRBJ2-7	TRBD1	TRBV11-2	CASSEQTGGSYEQYF	TGTGCCAGCAGTGAACAGACAGGGGGCTCCTACGAGCAGTACTTC
16	NA	TRBJ1-3	TRBD1	TRBV3-1/TRBV3-2	CASSPRDRVSGNTIYF	TGTGCCAGCAGCCCCCGCGACAGGGTATCCGGAAACACCATATATTTT
15	NA	TRBJ2-5	NA	TRBV5-1	CASSSGVRGQETQYF	TGCGCCAGCAGCTCCGGTGTTCGGGGGCAAGAGACCCAGTACTTC
17	NA	TRBJ2-5	NA	TRBV19	CASSVAGTPSGKETQYF	TGTGCCAGTAGTGTAGCCGGGACACCTTCAGGGAAAGAGACCCAGTACTTC
18	NA	TRBJ2-5	NA	TRBV27	CASSYRARAGVDQETQYF	TGTGCCAGCAGTTATAGAGCCCGGGCAGGGGTAGACCAAGAGACCCAGTACTTC
15	NA	TRBJ2-2	TRBD2	TRBV7-2	CASSLRLADTGELFF	TGTGCCAGCAGCTTACGACTAGCGGACACCGGGGAGCTGTTTTTT
16	NA	TRBJ2-2	TRBD2	TRBV5-4	CASSKVAGGYTGELFF	TGTGCCAGCAGCAAAGTAGCGGGAGGATACACCGGGGAGCTGTTTTTT
14	many	TRBJ1-5	NA	TRBV27	CASSPFGSYQPQHF	TGTGCCAGCAGCCCCTTCGGGTCCTATCAGCCCCAGCATTTT
15	NA	TRBJ2-7	TRBD1	TRBV18	CASSNRDRGVYEQYF	TGTGCCAGCTCCAATCGGGACAGGGGTGTCTACGAGCAGTACTTC
15	NA	TRBJ2-7	TRBD1	TRBV7-2	CASSLSGQGILEQYF	TGTGCCAGCAGCTTATCGGGACAGGGAATACTCGAGCAGTACTTC
12	NA	TRBJ1-2	NA	TRBV30	CAWSQGSYGYTF	TGTGCCTGGAGCCAGGGTTCCTATGGCTACACCTTC
17	NA	TRBJ1-1	NA	TRBV6-2/TRBV6-3	CASSSPYGGQGNTEAFF	TGTGCCAGCAGTTCGCCCTATGGAGGGCAGGGGAACACTGAAGCTTTCTTT
15	NA	TRBJ2-5	TRBD2	TRBV27	CASSLAGGPRETQYF	TGTGCCAGCAGCTTAGCGGGAGGGCCGAGAGAGACCCAGTACTTC
13	NA	TRBJ1-5	NA	TRBV30	CAWSPQSNQPQHF	TGTGCCTGGAGTCCCCAGAGCAATCAGCCCCAGCATTTT
13	NA	TRBJ1-2	NA	TRBV6-2/TRBV6-3	CASSLDSNYGYTF	TGTGCCAGCAGTTTGGACAGTAACTATGGCTACACCTTC
16	NA	TRBJ2-1	NA	TRBV7-2	CASSRDGLALYNEQFF	TGTGCCAGCAGCCGGGATGGGCTAGCGCTCTACAATGAGCAGTTCTTC